The rows below give T cell receptor beta chains drawn from one sample of a study of shared clonotypes between healthy human individuals. Clones were read by immunoSEQ multiplex PCR, and TCRdb kept only the in-frame ones, dropping some. The sample lists about 2 million clones; about 95% were seen once. The material sequenced was naive CD8+ T cells sorted from blood. The receptors here all came from a man younger than 35 in good health. The CDR3 runs from the conserved cysteine through the conserved F or W. D genes are given only for firm matches. A clone size is listed for some rows: how often the clone was seen (once, few, many), or a class if it is expanded.

v_gene: TRBV15; j_gene: TRBJ2-7; abundance: -; d_gene: TRBD2; CDR3nt: TGTGCCACCAGCATTAGCGGGAGCCTCTACGAGCAGTACTTC; CDR3aa: CATSISGSLYEQYF
v_gene: TRBV19; j_gene: TRBJ2-3; abundance: -; d_gene: -; CDR3nt: TGTGCCAGTAGTATAGATGGGCCGACCTCAGATACGCAGTATTTT; CDR3aa: CASSIDGPTSDTQYF
v_gene: TRBV4-1; j_gene: TRBJ2-5; abundance: -; d_gene: TRBD2; CDR3nt: TGCGCCAGCAGCCTCCCGGAGGTAGCGGGACATTGGGAGACCCAGTACTTC; CDR3aa: CASSLPEVAGHWETQYF
v_gene: TRBV6-5; j_gene: TRBJ1-2; abundance: once; d_gene: -; CDR3nt: TGTGCCAGCAGTTATGTAGCCGGATATGGCTACACCTTC; CDR3aa: CASSYVAGYGYTF
v_gene: TRBV5-4; j_gene: TRBJ2-5; abundance: -; d_gene: -; CDR3nt: TGTGCCAGCAGCGACGTCGGCACTGTTGGAGAGACCCAGTACTTC; CDR3aa: CASSDVGTVGETQYF
v_gene: TRBV19; j_gene: TRBJ1-5; abundance: -; d_gene: -; CDR3nt: TGTGCCAGTAGTATAGGATACGGGGATCAGCCCCAGCATTTT; CDR3aa: CASSIGYGDQPQHF
v_gene: TRBV7-9; j_gene: TRBJ2-1; abundance: -; d_gene: -; CDR3nt: TGTGCCAGCAGCTTACCGGGACCTTCCTACAATGAGCAGTTCTTC; CDR3aa: CASSLPGPSYNEQFF
v_gene: TRBV6-1; j_gene: TRBJ1-1; abundance: -; d_gene: -; CDR3nt: TGTGCCAGCAGGAGGGGCACTGAAGCTTTCTTT; CDR3aa: CASRRGTEAFF
v_gene: TRBV6-5; j_gene: TRBJ2-3; abundance: once; d_gene: -; CDR3nt: TGTGCCAGCAGTTACAGCCTCGGGGAAGATACGCAGTATTTT; CDR3aa: CASSYSLGEDTQYF
v_gene: TRBV11-2; j_gene: TRBJ2-1; abundance: -; d_gene: -; CDR3nt: TGTGCCAGCAGCTTGGAAGGCATACTCTCCTACAATGAGCAGTTCTTC; CDR3aa: CASSLEGILSYNEQFF
v_gene: TRBV7-3; j_gene: TRBJ2-3; abundance: -; d_gene: TRBD2; CDR3nt: TGTGCCAGCAGCCCCGGGACTAGCGGCACAGATACGCAGTATTTT; CDR3aa: CASSPGTSGTDTQYF
v_gene: TRBV7-8; j_gene: TRBJ2-1; abundance: -; d_gene: TRBD2; CDR3nt: TGTGCCAGCAGCTACCGACTAGCGGGAGGGCCTTCGGACTACAATGAGCAGTTCTTC; CDR3aa: CASSYRLAGGPSDYNEQFF
v_gene: TRBV10-1; j_gene: TRBJ2-3; abundance: -; d_gene: -; CDR3nt: TGCGCCAGCAGTGACCGGGACGAGCAAATGGATACGCAGTATTTT; CDR3aa: CASSDRDEQMDTQYF
v_gene: TRBV7-8; j_gene: TRBJ2-7; abundance: -; d_gene: TRBD1; CDR3nt: TGTGCCAGCAGGCCGGGACAGGGATCCTACGAGCAGTACTTC; CDR3aa: CASRPGQGSYEQYF
v_gene: TRBV19; j_gene: TRBJ1-5; abundance: -; d_gene: TRBD1; CDR3nt: TGTGCCAGTAGTTTAGAGACAGGGTATCAGCCCCAGCATTTT; CDR3aa: CASSLETGYQPQHF
v_gene: TRBV5-6; j_gene: TRBJ2-6; abundance: once; d_gene: -; CDR3nt: TGTGCCAGCAGCTTGTTTGGGGCCAACGTCCTGACTTTC; CDR3aa: CASSLFGANVLTF
v_gene: TRBV9; j_gene: TRBJ2-7; abundance: -; d_gene: TRBD2; CDR3nt: TGTGCCAGCAGCGTAGCTTCTGCGGGGGGCTACGAGCAGTACTTC; CDR3aa: CASSVASAGGYEQYF
v_gene: TRBV27; j_gene: TRBJ2-7; abundance: -; d_gene: -; CDR3nt: TGTGCCAGCAGCTTCGGACCTGTTAGCCCCTACGAGCAGTACTTC; CDR3aa: CASSFGPVSPYEQYF
v_gene: TRBV4-2; j_gene: TRBJ2-7; abundance: -; d_gene: TRBD2; CDR3nt: TGTGCCAGCAGCCAGGAGGTAGCGGGTAACTACGAGCAGTACTTC; CDR3aa: CASSQEVAGNYEQYF
v_gene: TRBV5-1; j_gene: TRBJ2-1; abundance: -; d_gene: TRBD2; CDR3nt: TGCGCCAGCAGCTTTGGCGGGGGGGCCAGTAATGAGCAGTTCTTC; CDR3aa: CASSFGGGASNEQFF
v_gene: TRBV4-2; j_gene: TRBJ2-1; abundance: -; d_gene: TRBD2; CDR3nt: TGTGCCAGCAGCCAAGATCGACTAGCGGGCAATGAGCAGTTCTTC; CDR3aa: CASSQDRLAGNEQFF
v_gene: TRBV6-5; j_gene: TRBJ1-1; abundance: -; d_gene: TRBD1; CDR3nt: TGTGCCAGCAACCACCTGACAGGGGTCACTGAAGCTTTCTTT; CDR3aa: CASNHLTGVTEAFF